What follows is one TCR beta chain and its context. The protocol was immunoSEQ multiplex PCR, while the TCRdb copy is restricted to in-frame clones and leaves out a portion. Among around 160,000 clones listed, around 82% were seen once. This specimen comes from a study of blood T cell repertoires in COVID-19. Study as a whole: Samples taken during acute and convalescent COVID-19 were collected in the United States, Italy and Spain. From T cells, B-cell-depleted T cells, or PBMCs came the material, which was cDNA or gDNA.

The source material was peripheral blood. The clonotype originates from a man aged 60 to 75 with active or convalescent COVID-19.

CDR3 in amino acids: CASSTDLSGNTIYF. CDR3 DNA: TGTGCCAGCAGTACAGACCTCTCTGGAAACACCATATATTTT. The chain has TRBV6-5 and TRBJ1-3; D is ambiguous. CDR1 is MNHEY, CDR2 SVGAGI, per germline. The CDR3 runs to 14 residues. Trimming took 5 bases from V and 0 from J, leaving 8 bases between them.